This T cell receptor beta chain was obtained from a study of T cell repertoires in cytomegalovirus infection. Study in general: Public TCR beta signature analysis indicated the presence of both CMV infection and matching HLA type.

MiXCR, run by TCRdb on the reads, gives a single entry per CDR3 protein. The sample shows 70,000 to 85,000 distinct CDR3 sequences, around 37% of them seen only once. Broader study findings: CMV-specific TCR beta clonotypes restricted by HLA-C were the ones dominating the ex vivo response. Accumulated public TCR beta family frequency recognized individuals carrying CMV together with the relevant HLA.

V gave up 3 bases and J gave up 2 bases; unmatched junction bases: 3. This CDR3 contains 14 residues. Germline CDR1 reads MGHRA; CDR2 reads YSYEKL. This clonotype was detected only a few times. Its antigen is as yet unknown. This TCR derives from a human donor in good health (CMV status not recorded). Some clones in this sample may be carry-over from other donors' samples. The specimen comprised CD8+ T cells from cultured PBMCs, sampled from culture after CMV antigen stimulation. The chain couples TRBV4-1 to TRBJ2-7; TRBD1 agrees at 8 bases. The CDR3 here is CASSQDRAAYEQYF. DNA for the CDR3: TGCGCCAGCAGCCAGGACAGGGCAGCCTACGAGCAGTACTTC.